Following are 25 T cell receptor beta chains from one sample sequenced in a study of blood T cells in healthy people across ages. Through a sample-barcoded 5' primer and a J-beta primer mix, a second PCR was run for about 6 to 11 cycles. One entry per CDR3 protein results from TCRdb running MiXCR on the 5' RACE reads. Here the sample spans hundreds of thousands of distinct CDR3 sequences, more than 50% being singletons. The sequencing sample was made of blood. The receptors were sampled from a man in his forties or fifties in good health.

The chain combines TRBV11-2 with TRBJ2-3, with 11 bases identical to TRBD2. This CDR3 spans 18 amino acids. Germline trimming cut 1 base from V and 3 bases from J; bases unmatched to any gene: 9. Germline-derived CDR1 and CDR2 are SGHAT and FQNNGV. In DNA form, the CDR3 reads TGTGCCAGCAGCTTAGCTCCGGCGGCTAGCGGGAGGACAGATACGCAGTATTTT. Its protein is CASSLAPAASGRTDTQYF.

The chain employs TRBV6-6 and TRBJ2-3, with 7 nucleotides matching TRBD2. Germline V CDR1 and CDR2: MNHNY, SVGAGI (reference sequence). CDR3 size: 17 residues. Trimming at V came to 2 bases and at J to 4 bases, leaving 12 bases not matched to a gene. The CDR3 is CASSYLLVGGPPDTQYF. The CDR3 DNA is TGTGCCAGCAGTTACCTACTAGTGGGAGGGCCCCCAGATACGCAGTATTTT.

This clonotype was picked up many times. J is TRBJ2-6 and V is TRBV7-2; weak D call: TRBD1 (5 bases). The V end lost 7 bases, the J end lost 0 bases, and 13 bases lay between the germline ends. In germline, CDR1 is SGHTA, CDR2 FQGNSA. The CDR3 is 16 amino acids. The CDR3 bases are TGTGCCAGCACGGGTCAAGGGGCCTCTGGGGCCAACGTCCTGACTTTC. Its protein is CASTGQGASGANVLTF.

The J gene is TRBJ1-1, the V gene TRBV6-4; 7 positions agree with TRBD1. The CDR3 length is 16 residues. V was clipped by 5 bases and J by 1 base; unmatched bases: 10. Germline CDR1 reads MRHNA; CDR2 reads SNTAGT. The CDR3 sequence: CASSPKPGQQNTEAFF. In DNA form, the CDR3 reads TGTGCCAGCAGTCCGAAACCGGGACAGCAGAACACTGAAGCTTTCTTT.

This clonotype was recorded once. The V gene is TRBV7-2, the J gene TRBJ2-7, with D maybe TRBD1 (6 bases). V was clipped by 1 base and J by 3 bases, with 13 bases between them. The CDR3 totals 15 residues. Germline lookup yields CDR1 SGHTA and CDR2 FQGNSA. DNA for the CDR3: TGTGCCAGCAGCTTAGAAAGTCAGGGGCTCTACGAGCAGTACTTC. Protein sequence: CASSLESQGLYEQYF. Looking up the rest from reference TRBV7-2 and TRBJ2-7 gives the full variable domain: GAGVSQSPSNKVTEKGKDVELRCDPISGHTALYWYRQSLGQGLEFLIYFQGNSAPDKSGLPSDRFSAERTGGSVSTLTIQRTQQEDSAVYLCASSLESQGLYEQYFGPGTRLTVT.

The chain joins TRBV28 to TRBJ2-4; TRBD1 is a possible D gene (7 bases). The CDR3 consists of 14 residues. V gave up 8 bases and J gave up 3 bases, with 14 bases separating them. In germline, CDR1 is MDHEN, CDR2 SYDVKM. The CDR3 bases are TGTGCCAGCGGCGGAGGGGGCTACAAAAACATTCAGTACTTC. It specifies CASGGGGYKNIQYF.

V usage is TRBV5-1 and J usage is TRBJ2-3; 11 bases line up with TRBD2. This CDR3 region has 15 residues. The V and J ends lost 6 bases and 1 base, in that order; junction bases with no gene match: 4. Germline V lookup: CDR1 SGHRS, CDR2 YFSETQ. The chain's CDR3 is CASKQLAGGTDTQYF. CDR3 nucleotide sequence: TGCGCCAGCAAACAACTAGCGGGGGGCACAGATACGCAGTATTTT.

V and J are TRBV7-3 and TRBJ2-7; 8 nucleotides agree with TRBD1. Judging by the DNA end, TRBJ2-5 fits better; the J call may be wrong. CDR1 is SGHTA, CDR2 FQGTGA, per germline. The CDR3 spans 15 residues. The CDR3 nucleotides are TGTGCCAGCAGTAAGGGGGCAGGGGGCGACGAGACCCAGTACTTC. Translation: CASSKGAGGDETQYF.

The CDR3 loop is CASSLVAASSGGGSYEQYF. The CDR3 nucleotides read TGTGCCAGCAGTTTGGTTGCAGCTTCTAGCGGGGGGGGGTCCTACGAGCAGTACTTC. The V call is TRBV12-3 or TRBV12-4, the J call TRBJ2-7; 12 positions agree with TRBD2. After removal of 3 bases from V and 1 base from J, the junction contained 13 bases not matched to a gene. The CDR3 spans 19 residues.

In its sample, this clonotype was seen once. The V and J genes are TRBV5-1 and TRBJ2-1, with TRBD1 identical over 8 bases. Germline CDR1 is SGHRS and CDR2 is YFSETQ. The CDR3 spans 15 residues. V was pared by 4 bases and J by 9 bases, with 12 bases of the junction left unmatched. CDR3 sequence (DNA): TGCGCCAGCAGCCCACGGACAGGGATGGATGGTGAGCAGTTCTTC. Its translation: CASSPRTGMDGEQFF.

This sequence joins TRBV12-3 or TRBV12-4 and TRBJ2-7, with a tentative D call TRBD1 (5 bases). Trimming shortened V by 5 bases and J by 3 bases, and 17 bases separated the two germline ends. The CDR3 extends over 15 amino acids. The CDR3 coding sequence is TGTGCCAGCAGTCCGAATCGAGGACAAGGCTACGAGCAGTACTTC. This encodes CASSPNRGQGYEQYF.

CDR3 protein: CASSQVGLAGEGETQYF. CDR3 nucleotide sequence: TGTGCCAGCAGCCAAGTCGGACTAGCGGGAGAGGGAGAGACCCAGTACTTC. J is TRBJ2-7 and V is TRBV4-2; 13 positions match TRBD2. The J call may be mistaken, given a closer DNA end match to TRBJ2-5. The germline V gene has CDR1 LGHNA and CDR2 YNFKEQ. The CDR3 loop spans 17 amino acids.

This clonotype has more than one count but fewer than ten. The rearrangement uses TRBV6-2 or TRBV6-3 and TRBJ2-1; TRBD2 is a possible D gene (5 bases). This CDR3 is built from 16 residues. CDR1 and CDR2 (germline): MNHEY, SVGEGT. The V and J ends lost 4 bases and 6 bases respectively, with 19 bases between them. Here the CDR3 DNA reads TGTGCCAGCAGTTCATTTAAGAAAGTGGGGAGCAATGAGCAGTTCTTC. Amino acids: CASSSFKKVGSNEQFF.

This sequence joins TRBV28 and TRBJ2-7; D is possibly TRBD1 (6 bases). Germline V CDR1 and CDR2: MDHEN, SYDVKM. V was cut by 5 bases and J by 1 base, with 12 bases left in between. CDR3 length equals 14 residues. The CDR3 DNA reads TGTGCCAGCAGTCATCCGGGACAATCCTACGAGCAGTACTTC. Its translation: CASSHPGQSYEQYF.

J is TRBJ2-5 and V is TRBV4-2; a weak D match, TRBD2 (6 bases). CDR1 and CDR2 from the germline V gene are LGHNA and YNFKEQ. V was cut by 4 bases and J by 13 bases, with 19 bases left in between. CDR3 length: 13 amino acids. CDR3 residues: CASSLHRLEARYF. CDR3 DNA: TGTGCCAGCAGCCTTCATCGACTAGAGGCTAGGTACTTC.

This clonotype was counted once. This chain links TRBV7-2 with TRBJ2-1; TRBD2 matches at 13 bases. This CDR3 has 20 amino acids. The ends lost 5 bases at V and 0 bases at J; junction bases unmatched: 13. The V gene's germline CDR1 is SGHTA and CDR2 FQGNSA. The CDR3, as DNA: TGTGCCAGCAGCCCCATCGGGACTAGCGGGGCCCCCGGCTCCTACAATGAGCAGTTCTTC. Translated, it gives CASSPIGTSGAPGSYNEQFF.

This clonotype was seen once. V and J are TRBV21-1 and TRBJ2-5; the D call of TRBD2 is as the table states it, not checked on the DNA. TRBV21-1 is given as a pseudogene. The CDR3 is 15 residues long. The CDR3 loop is CASSKDGEGQETQYF. In DNA, the CDR3 is TGTGCCAGCAGCAAAGATGGGGAGGGCCAAGAGACCCAGTACTTC.

J is TRBJ1-1 and V is TRBV6-5; possibly TRBD1 for D (5 bases). Trimming shortened V by 5 bases and J by 3 bases, and 16 bases separated the two germline ends. The length of the CDR3 is 15 residues. CDR1 and CDR2 from the germline V gene are MNHEY and SVGAGI. The CDR3 here is CASSLDWRGDTEAFF. The CDR3 DNA is TGTGCCAGCAGTCTTGACTGGAGGGGTGACACTGAAGCTTTCTTT.

This clonotype was observed a single time. V and J are TRBV2 and TRBJ2-7, with D possibly called TRBD1 or TRBD2 (7 bases each). The DNA end favors TRBJ2-5, so the J call may be wrong. Germline CDR1 and CDR2: SNHLY and FYNNEI. This CDR3 has 15 residues. The CDR3 DNA reads TGTGCCAGCAGCCCAGGGGGGGGTAGTACGAAGACCCAGTACTTC. Protein: CASSPGGGSTKTQYF.

V usage is TRBV2 and J usage is TRBJ1-5; D gene ambiguous. From germline, CDR1 is SNHLY and CDR2 FYNNEI. The CDR3 covers 14 residues. The V and J ends lost 2 bases and 0 bases respectively, with 5 bases between them. CDR3 in DNA: TGTGCCAGCAGTGAACAGTATAGCAATCAGCCCCAGCATTTT. This encodes CASSEQYSNQPQHF.

Note on this clonotype: One junction end does not reproduce the germline sequence, and a read error may be involved. The rearrangement uses TRBV4-2 and TRBJ2-1; no firm D call. Germline CDR1 LGHNA, CDR2 YNFKEQ. This CDR3 contains 13 residues. The CDR3 protein is CASSPPTYNEQLF. The CDR3 nucleotides are TGTGCCAGCAGCCCGCCCACCTACAATGAGCAGTTATTC.

V and J are TRBV6-1 and TRBJ2-3, with D hard to call. Trimming left V 1 base short and J 6 bases short, with 14 bases between. The CDR3 sequence is 15 residues long. Looked up from germline, CDR1 is MNHNS and CDR2 is SASEGT. CDR3: CASSEVGDLRDTQYF. The CDR3 DNA reads as TGTGCCAGCAGTGAAGTGGGTGACCTAAGGGATACGCAGTATTTT.

This clonotype has a handful of counts. The rearrangement joins TRBV9 to TRBJ1-2; 8 positions match TRBD1. The ends lost 3 bases at V and 8 bases at J; junction bases unmatched: 6. Germline values: CDR1 SGDLS, CDR2 YYNGEE. The CDR3 contains 13 residues. The CDR3 protein is CASSAQGAGGYTF. The CDR3, as DNA: TGTGCCAGCAGCGCTCAGGGGGCGGGCGGCTACACCTTC.

The rearrangement links TRBV5-1 to TRBJ2-3; 8 bases are a match to TRBD2. V was pared by 4 bases and J by 2 bases, with 6 bases of the junction left unmatched. The CDR3 is made up of 15 amino acids. Germline values: CDR1 SGHRS, CDR2 YFSETQ. The CDR3 sequence is CASSEGLGLTDTQYF. In nucleotides, the CDR3 is TGCGCCAGCAGCGAGGGACTAGGACTCACAGATACGCAGTATTTT.

A note on this clonotype: A read error may explain this, as a much larger clone is one base away. CDR3 sequence reads: CSSSSTPGQAGYTF. In nucleotides, the CDR3 is TGTTCCAGCAGCTCTACCCCTGGACAGGCTGGCTACACCTTC. The chain employs TRBV7-9 and TRBJ1-2, with TRBD1 matching 7 bases. Germline assignment: CDR1 SEHNR and CDR2 FQNEAQ (reference sequence). The CDR3 is 14 residues long.